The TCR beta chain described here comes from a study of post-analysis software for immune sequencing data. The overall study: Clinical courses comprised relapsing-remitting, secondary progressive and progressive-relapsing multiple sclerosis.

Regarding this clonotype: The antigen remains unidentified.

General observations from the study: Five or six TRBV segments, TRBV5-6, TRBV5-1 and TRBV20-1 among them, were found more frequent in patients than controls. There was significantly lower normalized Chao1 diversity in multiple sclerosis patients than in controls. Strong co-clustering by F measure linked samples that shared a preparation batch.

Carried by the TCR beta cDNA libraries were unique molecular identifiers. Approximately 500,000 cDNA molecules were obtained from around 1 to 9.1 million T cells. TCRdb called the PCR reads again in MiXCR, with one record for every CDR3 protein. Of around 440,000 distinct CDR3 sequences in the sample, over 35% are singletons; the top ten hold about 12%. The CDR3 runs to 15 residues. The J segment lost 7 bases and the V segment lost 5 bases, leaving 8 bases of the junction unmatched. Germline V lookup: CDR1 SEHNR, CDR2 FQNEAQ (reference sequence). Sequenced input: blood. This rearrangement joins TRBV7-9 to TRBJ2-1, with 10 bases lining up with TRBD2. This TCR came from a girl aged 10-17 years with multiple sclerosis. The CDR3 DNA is TGTGCCAGCAGCAAAACTAGCGGGAAGGTAAATGAGCAGTTCTTC. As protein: CASSKTSGKVNEQFF.